The subject of this entry is one TCR beta chain. The antigen remains undetermined. The treatment: some 20 received Ad26.COV2.S at low or high dose, single or two shots; a few received placebo; per-sample allocation not given. The investigators took samples on day 63 after the first vaccine or placebo injection. These data come from a study of Ad26.COV2.S vaccination and SARS-CoV-2 variants. Turning to the study itself: By the intramuscular route, Ad26.COV2.S was given once, or twice 56 days apart. Overall study findings and caveats: Post-vaccination breadth of spike-specific CD8+ and CD4+ T cell responses was reportedly substantial. The placebo group had lower spike-specific TCR breadth than the vaccine recipients did. Vaccine recipients and placebo recipients showed similar non-spike TCR breadth.

The CDR3 loop spans 15 amino acids. Trimming removed 5 bases from V and 3 bases from J; junction bases left unmatched: 3. Germline V gene sequence: CDR1 SGHTA, CDR2 FQGTGA. Only in-frame clones appear in the TCRdb table, and some are missing; sequencing was by immunoSEQ multiplex PCR. The sample lists around 270,000 clones, roughly nine tenths occurring once. The sample was peripheral blood, taken in a trial of Ad26.COV2.S vaccine versus placebo. The chain has TRBV7-3 and TRBJ2-1; 11 bases fit TRBD2. The receptor comes from a person between 18 and 65 years old who received the Ad26.COV2.S COVID-19 vaccine or a placebo. The CDR3 DNA reads as TGTGCCAGCAGCCCTGGGACTAGCGGCTACAATGAGCAGTTCTTC. This gives the protein CASSPGTSGYNEQFF. The full variable domain, with the rest looked up from reference TRBV7-3 and TRBJ2-1, is GAGVSQTPSNKVTEKGKYVELRCDPISGHTALYWYRQSLGQGPEFLIYFQGTGAADDSGLPNDRFFAVRPEGSVSTLKIQRTERGDSAVYLCASSPGTSGYNEQFFGPGTRLTVL.